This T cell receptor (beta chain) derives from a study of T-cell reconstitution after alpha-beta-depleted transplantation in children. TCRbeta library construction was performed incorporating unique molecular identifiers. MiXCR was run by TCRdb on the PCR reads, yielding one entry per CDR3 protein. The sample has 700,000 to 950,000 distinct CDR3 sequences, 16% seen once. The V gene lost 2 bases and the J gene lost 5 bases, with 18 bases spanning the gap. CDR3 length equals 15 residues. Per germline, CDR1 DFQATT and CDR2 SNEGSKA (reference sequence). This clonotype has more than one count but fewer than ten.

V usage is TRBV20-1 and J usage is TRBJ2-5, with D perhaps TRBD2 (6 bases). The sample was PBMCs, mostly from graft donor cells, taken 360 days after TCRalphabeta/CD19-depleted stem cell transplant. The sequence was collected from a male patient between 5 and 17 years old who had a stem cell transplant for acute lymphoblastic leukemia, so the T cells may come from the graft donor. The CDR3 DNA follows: TGCAGTGCTAGATGGGACGGGAGAGGTGGGGAGACCCAGTACTTC. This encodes CSARWDGRGGETQYF.